This T cell receptor beta chain appears in the sequencing data of a study of T cell responses to AZD1222 COVID-19 vaccine. In germline, CDR1 is SGDLS, CDR2 YYNGEE. There are 19 residues in the CDR3. Trimming at V came to 0 bases and at J to 0 bases, leaving 8 bases not matched to a gene. Profiling relied on immunoSEQ multiplex PCR, and the TCRdb table lists in-frame clones only, not all of them. This table has about 53,000 clones, roughly 87% appearing once. The chain combines TRBV9 with TRBJ2-3; 12 nucleotides line up with TRBD2. This TCR came from an adult who received the AZD1222 COVID-19 vaccine. Sequenced here: peripheral blood, sampled 28 days after the second AZD1222 dose. CDR3 in amino acids: CASSVDLAGGPTSTDTQYF. CDR3 nucleotide sequence: TGTGCCAGCAGCGTAGATCTAGCGGGAGGGCCCACTAGCACAGATACGCAGTATTTT.